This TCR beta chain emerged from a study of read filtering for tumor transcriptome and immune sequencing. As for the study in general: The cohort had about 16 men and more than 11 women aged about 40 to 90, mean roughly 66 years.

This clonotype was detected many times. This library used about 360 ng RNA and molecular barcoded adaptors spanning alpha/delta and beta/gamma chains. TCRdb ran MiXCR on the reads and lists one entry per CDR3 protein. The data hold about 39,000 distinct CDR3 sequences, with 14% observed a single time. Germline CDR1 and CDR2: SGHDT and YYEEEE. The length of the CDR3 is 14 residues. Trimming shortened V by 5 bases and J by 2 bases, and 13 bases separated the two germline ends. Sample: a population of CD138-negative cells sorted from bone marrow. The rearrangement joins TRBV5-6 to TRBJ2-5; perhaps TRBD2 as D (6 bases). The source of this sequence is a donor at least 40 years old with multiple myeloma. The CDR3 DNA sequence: TGTGCCAGCAGTACCGGGACTCCGCAAGAGACCCAGTACTTC. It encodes CASSTGTPQETQYF.